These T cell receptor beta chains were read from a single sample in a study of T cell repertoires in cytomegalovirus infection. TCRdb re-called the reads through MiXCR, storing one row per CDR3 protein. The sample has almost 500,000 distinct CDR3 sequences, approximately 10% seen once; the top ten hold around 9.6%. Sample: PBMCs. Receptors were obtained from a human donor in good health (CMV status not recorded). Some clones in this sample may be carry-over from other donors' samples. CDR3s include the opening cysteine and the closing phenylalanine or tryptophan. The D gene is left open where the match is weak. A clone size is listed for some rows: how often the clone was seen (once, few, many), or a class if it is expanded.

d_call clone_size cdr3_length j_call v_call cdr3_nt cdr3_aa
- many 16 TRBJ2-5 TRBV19 TGTGCCAGTAGTATAGACAAGAATCGGGGCCAAGAGACCCAGTACTTC CASSIDKNRGQETQYF
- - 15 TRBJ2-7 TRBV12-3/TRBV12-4 TGTGCCAGCACCCCCTCCTCCGGATATCTATACGAGCAGTACTTC CASTPSSGYLYEQYF
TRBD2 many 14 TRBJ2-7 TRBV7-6 TGTGCCAGCAGCTCCCTAGCGGTGCAGGGCGAGCAGTACTTC CASSSLAVQGEQYF
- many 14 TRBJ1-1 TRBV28 TGTGCCAGCACGTCCGCCGGGGGGGGCACTGAAGCTTTCTTT CASTSAGGGTEAFF
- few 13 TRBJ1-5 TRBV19 TGTGCCAGTAGTATCCTAGTAAATCAGCCCCAGCATTTT CASSILVNQPQHF
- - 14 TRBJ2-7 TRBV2 TGTGCCATGCTATTAGGTGGGAGGAATTACGAGCAGTACTTC CAMLLGGRNYEQYF
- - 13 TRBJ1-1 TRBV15 TGTGCCACCAGCAGTACCGTAACAGGGGAAGCTTTCTTT CATSSTVTGEAFF
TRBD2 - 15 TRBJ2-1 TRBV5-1 TGCGCCAGCAGCGATGGTGGCGGGGGGCACAATGAGCAGTTCTTC CASSDGGGGHNEQFF
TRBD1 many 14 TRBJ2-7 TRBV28 TGTGCCAGTCCCGGGGCAGGGGGTCCCTACGAGCAGTACTTC CASPGAGGPYEQYF
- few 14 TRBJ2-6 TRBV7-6 TGTGCCTCGTCCGGCCTAGGTGGGGCCAACGTCCTGACTTTC CASSGLGGANVLTF
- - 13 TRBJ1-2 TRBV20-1 TGCAGTACTAGAGTAGAGTTAGGTGATGGCTACACCTTC CSTRVELGDGYTF
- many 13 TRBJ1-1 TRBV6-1 TGTGCCAGCAGCCCGGGTGGGAGCCCTGAAGCTTTCTTT CASSPGGSPEAFF
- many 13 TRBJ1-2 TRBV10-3 TGTGCCATCAGTTCTGACAGATACTATGGCTACACCTTC CAISSDRYYGYTF
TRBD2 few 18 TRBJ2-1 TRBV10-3 TGTGCCATCAAAGGGACTAGCGGTCTGAGGGGCTCCTACAATGAGCAGTTCTTC CAIKGTSGLRGSYNEQFF
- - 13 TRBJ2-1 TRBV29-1 TGCAGCGTTGAAAGGGGCTCCTACAATGAGCAGTTCTTC CSVERGSYNEQFF
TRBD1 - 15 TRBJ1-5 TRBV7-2 TGTGCCAGCAGTCACGCGGGACAGGTTTATCAGCCCCAGCGTTTT CASSHAGQVYQPQRF
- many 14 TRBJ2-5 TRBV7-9 TGTGCCAGCAGCCCAAACGGGCGGAGAGAGACCCAGTACTTC CASSPNGRRETQYF
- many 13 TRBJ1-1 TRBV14 TGTGCCAGCAGCGTGGACAGGAACACTGAAGCTTTCTTT CASSVDRNTEAFF
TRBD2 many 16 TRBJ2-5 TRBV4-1 TGCGCCAGCAGCCCAAGCGGAATAGCGGGGCAAGAGACCCAGTACTTC CASSPSGIAGQETQYF
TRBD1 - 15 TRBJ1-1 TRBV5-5 TGTGCCAGCAGCCCCCGGGACAGGCTTAACACTGAAGCTTTCTTT CASSPRDRLNTEAFF
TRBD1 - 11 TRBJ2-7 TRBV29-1 TGCAGCGTGGCAGGGGGAGACGAGCAGTACTTC CSVAGGDEQYF
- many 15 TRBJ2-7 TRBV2 TGTGCCAGCAGTGGGGGTTGGGACAACTCCTACGAGCAGTACTTC CASSGGWDNSYEQYF